Listed below are T cell receptor beta chains from one sample, sequenced in a study of cytomegalovirus exposure and HLA in healthy donors. Clones were read by immunoSEQ multiplex PCR, and TCRdb kept only the in-frame ones, dropping some. The data contain tens of thousands of clones, more than 60% of them seen just once; the ten biggest clones take up under 3.5%. The sequenced sample consisted of PBMCs. All receptors come from a man aged 50-59 years in good health and CMV-seropositive. Both conserved end residues are trimmed from each CDR3.

V gene: TRBV11-2
J gene: TRBJ2-2
CDR3 protein: ASSLAPGLESGELF

V gene: TRBV9
J gene: TRBJ2-5
CDR3 protein: ASYPRLIRETQH

V gene: TRBV13
J gene: TRBJ2-3
CDR3 protein: ASSLARTSGRTDTQY

V gene: TRBV4-1
J gene: TRBJ1-5
CDR3 protein: ASSQPSGQRNQPQH

V gene: TRBV2
J gene: TRBJ2-5
CDR3 protein: ASSGGGGETQY

V gene: TRBV11-2
J gene: TRBJ2-7
CDR3 protein: ASSTRRQGSEQY

V gene: TRBV2
J gene: TRBJ2-2
CDR3 protein: ASQTQGASVTGELF

V gene: TRBV6-1
J gene: TRBJ2-1
CDR3 protein: ASRNLASSYNEQF

V gene: TRBV11-3
J gene: TRBJ2-1
CDR3 protein: ASSLVQPLRNEQF

V gene: TRBV4-1
J gene: NA
CDR3 protein: ASSEIDRGRFYEQY

V gene: TRBV27
J gene: TRBJ1-2
CDR3 protein: ASSKTQGAHHGYT

V gene: TRBV7-8
J gene: TRBJ2-1
CDR3 protein: ASLLFRDRGSEQF

V gene: TRBV7-2
J gene: TRBJ1-2
CDR3 protein: ASSLGGGQGVYGYT

V gene: TRBV5-1
J gene: TRBJ2-3
CDR3 protein: ASSLAGHTDTQY

V gene: TRBV9
J gene: TRBJ2-1
CDR3 protein: ASSVAFASGLTHEQF

V gene: TRBV7-2
J gene: TRBJ2-3
CDR3 protein: ASSPPTDTQY

V gene: TRBV6-1
J gene: TRBJ2-3
CDR3 protein: ASSSTDTQY

V gene: TRBV10-3
J gene: NA
CDR3 protein: AIRPGLGVGEQY

V gene: TRBV6-5
J gene: TRBJ1-1
CDR3 protein: ASSAKGESTEAF

V gene: TRBV7-8
J gene: TRBJ2-7
CDR3 protein: ATGGGDHKLSSEQY

V gene: TRBV18
J gene: TRBJ2-5
CDR3 protein: ASSPELKETQY

V gene: TRBV10-3
J gene: TRBJ2-1
CDR3 protein: AIRETGGSYNEQF

V gene: TRBV2
J gene: TRBJ2-5
CDR3 protein: ASSDGREGYGTQY

V gene: TRBV5-1
J gene: TRBJ2-1
CDR3 protein: ASISPGYEQF

V gene: TRBV6-4
J gene: TRBJ2-6
CDR3 protein: ASSELAGANVLT

V gene: TRBV30
J gene: TRBJ2-1
CDR3 protein: AWSVQSGKYNEQF

V gene: TRBV2
J gene: TRBJ1-1
CDR3 protein: ASTSAVSYNTEAF

V gene: TRBV6-6
J gene: TRBJ2-2
CDR3 protein: ASSYQGQNTGELF

V gene: TRBV6-5
J gene: TRBJ2-2
CDR3 protein: ASSYNARGNTGELF

V gene: TRBV12-5
J gene: TRBJ2-3
CDR3 protein: ASGLVRGGVGTDTQY

V gene: TRBV2
J gene: TRBJ2-7
CDR3 protein: ASRESGNPGYEQY

V gene: TRBV27
J gene: TRBJ1-2
CDR3 protein: ASSRLYTANYGYT

V gene: TRBV5-6
J gene: TRBJ1-3
CDR3 protein: ASSLGQGNTIY

V gene: TRBV14
J gene: TRBJ1-2
CDR3 protein: ASSAELLLGYT

V gene: TRBV2
J gene: TRBJ2-7
CDR3 protein: ASSDIYEQY

V gene: TRBV27
J gene: TRBJ1-5
CDR3 protein: ASSLTGGESYQPQH

V gene: TRBV15
J gene: TRBJ1-5
CDR3 protein: ATSRGQGYQPQH

V gene: TRBV19
J gene: TRBJ1-2
CDR3 protein: ASTPGERGYT

V gene: TRBV27
J gene: TRBJ2-7
CDR3 protein: ASSLLGQERLSEQY

V gene: TRBV5-5
J gene: TRBJ1-2
CDR3 protein: ASSLRGGFGYT

V gene: TRBV7-2
J gene: TRBJ1-2
CDR3 protein: ASSLTGDRAYGYT

V gene: TRBV5-4
J gene: TRBJ2-3
CDR3 protein: ASSLVASGTDTQY

V gene: TRBV6-5
J gene: TRBJ1-1
CDR3 protein: ASSYRTGAEAF